This T cell receptor (beta chain) comes out of a study of blood T cell repertoires in COVID-19. Across the whole study: Specimens from acute and convalescent COVID-19 originated in the United States, Italy and Spain. From T cells, B-cell-depleted T cells, or PBMCs came the material, which was cDNA or gDNA.

This clone was seen just once. Methods used by the authors: Reference gene primers were amplified, and this amplification served to estimate nucleated cell counts. Clones were read by immunoSEQ multiplex PCR, and TCRdb kept only the in-frame ones, dropping some. V and J calls and clone size follow that table, whereas D and trimming were derived from the DNA. Among over 150,000 clones listed, roughly 80% were seen once. The CDR3 spans 15 residues. The V call is TRBV21-1, the J call TRBJ1-1; the tabulated D call, TRBD1, remains unverified against the DNA. TRBV21-1 is shown as a pseudogene. This receptor was taken from a man in his 60s with acute or convalescent COVID-19. The sequenced material came from peripheral blood. For the CDR3, the DNA is TGTGCCAGCAGCAAAAGGGGACAGGGAGACACTGAAGCTTTCTTT. Its protein product is CASSKRGQGDTEAFF.